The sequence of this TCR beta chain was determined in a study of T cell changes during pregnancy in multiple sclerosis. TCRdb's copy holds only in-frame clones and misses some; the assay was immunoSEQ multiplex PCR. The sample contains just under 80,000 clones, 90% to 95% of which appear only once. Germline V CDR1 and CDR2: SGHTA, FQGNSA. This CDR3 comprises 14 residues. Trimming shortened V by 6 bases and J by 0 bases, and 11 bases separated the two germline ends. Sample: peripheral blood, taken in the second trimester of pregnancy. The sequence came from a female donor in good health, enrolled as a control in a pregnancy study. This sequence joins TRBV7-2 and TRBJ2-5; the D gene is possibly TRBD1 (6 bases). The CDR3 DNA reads TGTGCCAGCAGGCGACAGGCTAACCAAGAGACCCAGTACTTC. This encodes CASRRQANQETQYF.